Given below is one TCR beta chain in context. What it binds is not known. This record comes from a study of cytomegalovirus exposure and HLA in healthy donors. Germline V gene lookup returns CDR1 MNHNS and CDR2 SASEGT. The CDR3 sequence is 16 residues long. V lost 2 bases and J 1 base, leaving 15 bases between the germline ends. Study-wide results and caveats: Whilst most TCR sequences proved rare, a subset of public TCRs occurred across many donors. In a later analysis, a missense DCLRE1C variant was linked to TCR beta V- and J-gene trimming.

The PCR employed 60 Vbeta primers together with 13 Jbeta primers. Assay used: immunoSEQ multiplex PCR; TCRdb lists only in-frame clones, some missing. This sample contains fewer than 250,000 clones. Sequencing was performed on PBMCs. This sequence originates from a woman aged 25 to 39 in good health and CMV-seropositive. V is TRBV6-1 and J is TRBJ2-7, with D possibly being TRBD2 (6 bases). The CDR3 here is CASSELRGLPSYEQYF. The CDR3, as DNA: TGTGCCAGCAGTGAACTTAGGGGACTCCCTTCCTACGAGCAGTACTTC.